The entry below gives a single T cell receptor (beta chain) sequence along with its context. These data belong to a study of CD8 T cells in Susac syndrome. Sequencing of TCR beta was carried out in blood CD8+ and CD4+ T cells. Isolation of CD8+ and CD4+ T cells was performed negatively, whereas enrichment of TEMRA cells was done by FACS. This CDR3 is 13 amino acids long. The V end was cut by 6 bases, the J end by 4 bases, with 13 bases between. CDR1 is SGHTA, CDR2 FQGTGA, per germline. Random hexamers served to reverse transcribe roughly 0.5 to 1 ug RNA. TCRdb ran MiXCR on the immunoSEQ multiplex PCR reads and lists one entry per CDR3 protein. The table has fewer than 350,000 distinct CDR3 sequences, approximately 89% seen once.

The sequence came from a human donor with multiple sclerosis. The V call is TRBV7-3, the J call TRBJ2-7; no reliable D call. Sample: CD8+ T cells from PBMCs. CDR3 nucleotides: TGTGCCAGCAGTCCCGCAAGTCAATACGAGCAGTACTTC. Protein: CASSPASQYEQYF.